This paragraph covers one T cell receptor (beta chain) sequence. These data belong to a study of human thymus T cells. Profiling relied on immunoSEQ multiplex PCR, and the TCRdb table lists in-frame clones only, not all of them. In the table there are roughly 130,000 clones, over 85% of which are singletons. Trimming took 4 bases from V and 4 from J, leaving 5 bases between them. The CDR3 is made up of 13 amino acids. Germline assignment: CDR1 MNHEY and CDR2 SMNVEV (reference sequence). Surgeons resected thymus tissue during corrective heart surgery. This receptor was identified in a boy in the first two years of life with a congenital heart defect but otherwise immunologically healthy. This sequence joins TRBV27 and TRBJ2-6; D unresolved. The sample comprised thymus tissue. Here the CDR3 reads CASSSEGANVLTF. CDR3 DNA: TGTGCCAGCAGTTCGGAGGGGGCCAACGTCCTGACTTTC.